This T cell receptor beta chain was sequenced during a study of cytomegalovirus exposure and HLA in healthy donors. Study summary: Prior work identified around 120 million unique TCR beta sequences in 150 million to 200 million T cells.

Comments on this clone: The target antigen is unknown.

Findings and caveats of the study: In a later analysis, fewer than 20,000 TCR beta sequences were associated with HLA alleles at 0.05 false discovery rate. Clonal expansion was found to be greater in HLA-associated TCR beta chains than in equally common others in a later analysis.

Vbeta (60) and Jbeta (13) primers were used in the PCR. Generated by immunoSEQ multiplex PCR, the TCRdb table keeps only in-frame clones and is missing some. Of 130,000 or so clones in the sample, roughly 70% were seen once. The receptor comes from a man aged 35 to 55 in good health and CMV-seropositive. The sample was PBMCs.

The CDR3, as DNA: TGTGCCAGCAGTCCTCAGAGGGATACGCAGTATTTT. This gives the protein CASSPQRDTQYF. The V call is TRBV7-2, the J call TRBJ2-3; unclear D gene. This CDR3 contains 12 residues. V lost 6 bases and J 6 bases, leaving 10 bases between the germline ends. Germline CDR1 SGHTA, CDR2 FQGNSA.